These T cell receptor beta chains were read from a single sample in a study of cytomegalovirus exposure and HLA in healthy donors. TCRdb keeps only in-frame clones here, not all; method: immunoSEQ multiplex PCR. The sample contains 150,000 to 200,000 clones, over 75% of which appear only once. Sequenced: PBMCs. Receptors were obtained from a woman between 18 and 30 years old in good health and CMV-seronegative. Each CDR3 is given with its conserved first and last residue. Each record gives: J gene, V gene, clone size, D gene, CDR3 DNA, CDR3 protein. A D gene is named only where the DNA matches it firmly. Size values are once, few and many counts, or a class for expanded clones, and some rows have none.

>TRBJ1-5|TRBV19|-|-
TGTGCCAGTAGGATCGGGGGGCAAGCTCAGCCCCAGCATTTT
CASRIGGQAQPQHF
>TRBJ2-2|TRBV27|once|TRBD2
TGTGCCGACAGGACTAGCGGGAGGGCGGATTGGACCGGGGAGCTGTTTTTT
CADRTSGRADWTGELFF
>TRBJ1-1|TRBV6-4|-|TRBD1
TGTGCCAGCAGACTAACAGGGGACACTGAAGCTTTCTTT
CASRLTGDTEAFF
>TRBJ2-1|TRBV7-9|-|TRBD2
TGTGCCAGCACAAGTACTAGCGAGGTTTGGAGTGAGCAGTTCTTC
CASTSTSEVWSEQFF
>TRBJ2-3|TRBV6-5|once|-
TGTGCCAGCAGTTACTCGGCCCGAACCTTCTCAGATACGCAGTATTTT
CASSYSARTFSDTQYF
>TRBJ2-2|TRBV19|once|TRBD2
TGTGCCAGTAGTGGCTTTTCTAGCGGGGGCACCGGGGAGCTGTTTTTT
CASSGFSSGGTGELFF
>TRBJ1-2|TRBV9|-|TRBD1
TGTGCCAGCAAGAGACAGGGTACCGGCTACACCTTC
CASKRQGTGYTF
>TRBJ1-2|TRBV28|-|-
TGTGCCAGCAGTCGGCAGGGGAGTCGGGGCTACACCTTC
CASSRQGSRGYTF
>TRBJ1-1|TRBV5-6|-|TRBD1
TGTGCCAGCAGCTTGGGACAGGGTCTGACTGAAGCTTTCTTT
CASSLGQGLTEAFF
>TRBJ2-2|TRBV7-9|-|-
TGTTCCAGCAGACCAGCTAGCACAACGAACACCGGGGAGCTGTTTTTT
CSSRPASTTNTGELFF
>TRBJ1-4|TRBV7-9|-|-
TGTGCCAGCAGCTCCGGGTTAATGATCGGTGATGAAAAACTGTTTTTT
CASSSGLMIGDEKLFF
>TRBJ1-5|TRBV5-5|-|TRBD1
TGTGCCAGCAGCGGACGACCCCCGGGACAGGGGAATCAGCCCCAGCATTTT
CASSGRPPGQGNQPQHF
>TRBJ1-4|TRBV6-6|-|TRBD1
TGTGCCAGCAGCCGGAGGGACAGGGGGTCTAAACTGTTTTTT
CASSRRDRGSKLFF
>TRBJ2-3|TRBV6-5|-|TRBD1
TGTGCCAGCAGTCCGGACAGGTTAAGCACAGATACGCAGTATTTT
CASSPDRLSTDTQYF
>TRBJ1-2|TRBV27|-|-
TGTGCCAGCAGTTTACAGGGCTCCTATGGCTACACCTTC
CASSLQGSYGYTF
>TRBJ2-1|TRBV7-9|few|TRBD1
TGTGCCAGCAGCTTAGGATGGACAGGGAACGACGAGCAGTTCTTC
CASSLGWTGNDEQFF
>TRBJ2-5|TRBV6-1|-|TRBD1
TGTGCCAGCAGGGCCGGGACAGCGAGGGAGACCCAGTACTTC
CASRAGTARETQYF
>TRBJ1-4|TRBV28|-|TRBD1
TGTGCCAGCAGTAATTCCGGGACAGGGGGCGGAAAACTGTTTTTT
CASSNSGTGGGKLFF
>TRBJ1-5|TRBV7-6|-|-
TGTGCCAGCAGCGTAGCTAGCCGGAGCAATCAGCCCCAGCATTTT
CASSVASRSNQPQHF
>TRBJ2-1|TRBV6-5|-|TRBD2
TGTGCCAGCAGTTATATCAAGCGGGACGTCAATGAGCAGTTCTTC
CASSYIKRDVNEQFF
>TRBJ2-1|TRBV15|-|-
TGTGCCACCAGCATAGGACAGTTGAATGAGCAGTTCTTC
CATSIGQLNEQFF
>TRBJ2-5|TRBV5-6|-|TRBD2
TGTGCCAGCAGCTTGAATAAGGGCGTAGCGGGGATTACCCAAGAGACCCAGTACTTC
CASSLNKGVAGITQETQYF
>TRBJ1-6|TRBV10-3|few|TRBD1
TGTGCCATCAGTGAAACAGGGGAAGGGTCACCCCTCCACTTT
CAISETGEGSPLHF
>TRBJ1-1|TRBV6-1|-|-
TGTGCCAGCAGTGTCTGGGGCAGGGAGGACACTGAAGCTTTCTTT
CASSVWGREDTEAFF
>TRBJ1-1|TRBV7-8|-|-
TGTGCCAGCAGCCCCTCGGGTGATCAAGCTTTCTTT
CASSPSGDQAFF
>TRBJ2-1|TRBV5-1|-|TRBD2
TGCGCCAGCAGCTTCCTAGCGGCGGGAGTGGGGCTCAATGAGCAGTTCTTC
CASSFLAAGVGLNEQFF
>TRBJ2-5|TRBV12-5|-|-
TGTGCTAGCACTCTACCCGCCCTTCCGTGGCAAGGGGCCCGGGCGGAGACCCAGTACTTC
CASTLPALPWQGARAETQYF
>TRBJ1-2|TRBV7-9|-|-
TGTTCCAGCAGCCCCTCTCTGTTCGACCGAGTCGAGGGAAACTATGGCTACACCTTC
CSSSPSLFDRVEGNYGYTF
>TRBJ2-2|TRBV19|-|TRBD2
TGTGCCAGTAGTACTGCGGGGGCCGGGGAGCTGTTTTTT
CASSTAGAGELFF
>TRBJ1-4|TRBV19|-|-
TGTGCCAGTAGTACCGGAGCAACTAATGAAAAACTGTTTTTT
CASSTGATNEKLFF
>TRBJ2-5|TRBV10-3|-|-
TGTGCCATCAGGGGGGACTTAGCCCCTCTCGGGGAGCAGTACTTC
CAIRGDLAPLGEQYF
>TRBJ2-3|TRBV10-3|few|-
TGTGCCATCAGACGACAAAAGATAGATACGCAGTATTTT
CAIRRQKIDTQYF
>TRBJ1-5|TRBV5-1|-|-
TGCGCCAGCAGTGGCAGGGAGGATGGCAATCAGCCCCAGCATTTT
CASSGREDGNQPQHF
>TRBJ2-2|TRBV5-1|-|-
TGCGCCAGCAGCTTCGGGGTAGCTGGCGGGGAGCTGTTTTTT
CASSFGVAGGELFF
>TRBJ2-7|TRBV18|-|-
TGTGCCAGCTCACCACAGGGGATCCGATACGAGCAGTACTTC
CASSPQGIRYEQYF
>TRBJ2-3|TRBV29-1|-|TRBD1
TGCAGCGTTGAGTTGGGACAGAGCACAGATACGCAGTATTTT
CSVELGQSTDTQYF
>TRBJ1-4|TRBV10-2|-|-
TGCGCCAGCAGTGAAGCAGGGCCAGCTAATGAAAAACTGTTTTTT
CASSEAGPANEKLFF
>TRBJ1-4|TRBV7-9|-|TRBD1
TGTGCCAGCAGCTCAACAGGGGTCTCTGAAAAACTGTTTTTT
CASSSTGVSEKLFF
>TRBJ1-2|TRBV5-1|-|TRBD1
TGCGCCAGCAGCGACAGGGGAGGAGACTATGGCTACACCTTC
CASSDRGGDYGYTF
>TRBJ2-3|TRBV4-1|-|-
TGCGCCAGCAGCCAGAGGGTGGCTAGCACAGATACGCAGTATTTT
CASSQRVASTDTQYF
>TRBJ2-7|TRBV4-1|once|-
TGCGCCAGCAGCCAAGTTGTGACACTCTACGAGCAGTACTTC
CASSQVVTLYEQYF
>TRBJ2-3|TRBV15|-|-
TGTGCCACCAGCCAAGTCAGGGTCGGCACAGATACGCAGTATTTT
CATSQVRVGTDTQYF
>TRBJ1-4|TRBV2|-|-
TGTGCCAGCAGTGAAGCGAACAGCGAAAAACTGTTTTTT
CASSEANSEKLFF
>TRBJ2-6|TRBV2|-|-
TGTGCCAGCATATCTGGGGCCAACGTCCTGACTTTC
CASISGANVLTF
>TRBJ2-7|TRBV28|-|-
TGTGCCAGCAGTTTGCGGGGACTTAGAATGGGCGAGCAGTACTTC
CASSLRGLRMGEQYF
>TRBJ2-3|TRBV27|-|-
TGTGCCAGCAGTGGGGGACTGGGCACAGATACGCAGTATTTT
CASSGGLGTDTQYF
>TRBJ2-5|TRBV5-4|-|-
TGTGCCAGCAGCTTAAGGGAGCCACAAGGGACCCAGTACTTC
CASSLREPQGTQYF
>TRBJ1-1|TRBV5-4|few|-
TGTGCCAGCAGCTTTTTCGGGGGGAACACTGAAGCTTTCTTT
CASSFFGGNTEAFF
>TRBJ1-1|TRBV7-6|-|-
TGTGCCAGCAGCTTAGAGGGGATGAACACTGAAGCTTTCTTT
CASSLEGMNTEAFF
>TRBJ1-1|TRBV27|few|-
TGTGCCAGCAGTTTTCGGTCCGTGCGGGGGAACAGAGCTTTCTTT
CASSFRSVRGNRAFF
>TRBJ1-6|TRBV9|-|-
TGTGCCAGCAGCGTAGAGGGAGGCTCACCCCTCCACTTT
CASSVEGGSPLHF
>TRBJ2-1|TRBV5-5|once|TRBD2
TGTGCCAGCAGCGTGCCGGGAGGCCCCTACAATGAGCAGTTCTTC
CASSVPGGPYNEQFF
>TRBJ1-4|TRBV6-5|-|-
TGTGCCAGTTGTCGACGGGGTGAAAAACTGTTTTTT
CASCRRGEKLFF
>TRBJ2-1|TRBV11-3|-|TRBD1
TGTGCCAGCAGCCTACTACCCGGGACAGCCACCTACAATGAGCAGTTCTTC
CASSLLPGTATYNEQFF
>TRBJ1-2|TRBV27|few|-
TGTGCCAGCAGTCCCCCTCGGGGGGATCCTAACTATGGCTACACCTTC
CASSPPRGDPNYGYTF